The rows below give T cell receptor beta chains drawn from one sample of a study of OX40 agonist ivuxolimab in advanced cancers. Profiled with immunoSEQ multiplex PCR; TCRdb holds only in-frame clones, not every one. The sample yields under 65,000 clones, roughly 85% seen once. The material sequenced was CD4+ or CD8+ T cells sorted from blood, taken in a trial of the OX40 agonist ivuxolimab. Every receptor here comes from an adult with an advanced solid tumor such as melanoma, head and neck, liver or kidney cancer. The CDR3 runs from the conserved cysteine through the conserved F or W. The D gene is left open where the match is weak. Where a row states a size, it is once, few, many or the class of an expanded clone; other rows omit it.

>TRBV28|NA|NA|TRBJ1-5
CASWRGGLNQPQHF
TGTGCCAGCTGGAGGGGAGGGCTAAATCAGCCCCAGCATTTT
>TRBV13|TRBD1|NA|TRBJ2-5
CASSPRQGARETQYF
TGTGCCAGCAGCCCTCGACAGGGGGCGAGAGAGACCCAGTACTTC
>TRBV5-6|TRBD1|once|TRBJ2-3
CASSSGQGARGTDTQYF
TGTGCCAGCAGCTCGGGACAGGGGGCGCGCGGCACAGATACGCAGTATTTT
>TRBV4-2|TRBD2|NA|TRBJ2-6
CASSPGGVAVPGANVLTF
TGTGCCAGCAGCCCGGGGGGGGTAGCTGTTCCTGGGGCCAACGTCCTGACTTTC
>TRBV9|TRBD1|NA|TRBJ2-1
CASSSQTGYSYNEQFF
TGTGCCAGCAGCTCCCAGACAGGGTACTCCTACAATGAGCAGTTCTTC
>TRBV7-6|NA|NA|TRBJ2-5
CASSQGTGPPRETQYF
TGTGCCAGCAGCCAGGGGACGGGGCCCCCTAGGGAGACCCAGTACTTC
>TRBV9|NA|NA|TRBJ1-1
CASSAEGGTEAFF
TGTGCCAGCAGCGCGGAGGGGGGCACTGAAGCTTTCTTT
>TRBV6-1|TRBD1|NA|TRBJ2-7
CATQGQGVYYEQYF
TGTGCCACGCAGGGACAGGGGGTTTATTACGAGCAGTACTTC
>TRBV9|NA|NA|TRBJ1-1
CASSVGPGTEAFF
TGTGCCAGCAGCGTAGGTCCGGGGACTGAAGCTTTCTTT
>TRBV7-9|NA|NA|TRBJ1-2
CASSPDSQGYTF
TGTGCCAGCAGCCCGGACAGTCAAGGCTACACCTTC
>TRBV9|NA|NA|TRBJ1-2
CASSVDERDYNYGYTF
TGTGCCAGCAGCGTAGACGAGCGTGATTATAACTATGGCTACACCTTC
>TRBV28|NA|NA|TRBJ2-7
CASSPSNIGQRTYEQYF
TGTGCCAGCAGTCCCTCCAATATCGGACAGCGTACCTACGAGCAGTACTTC
>TRBV6-6|NA|NA|TRBJ1-2
CASTQPDQGPGGYTF
TGTGCCAGCACCCAACCAGACCAGGGTCCGGGTGGCTACACCTTC
>TRBV6-5|NA|NA|TRBJ2-1
CASSYSGGREQFF
TGTGCCAGCAGTTACTCGGGGGGGCGGGAGCAGTTCTTC
>TRBV10-3|NA|once|TRBJ2-2
CAISEPANTGELFF
TGTGCCATCAGTGAACCGGCGAACACCGGGGAGCTGTTTTTT
>TRBV27|NA|NA|TRBJ2-3
CASSNSYTDTQYF
TGTGCCAGCAGTAACAGCTACACAGATACGCAGTATTTT
>TRBV7-9|NA|once|TRBJ1-5
CASSHGGVNQPQHF
TGTGCCAGCAGCCACGGGGGGGTCAATCAGCCCCAGCATTTT
>TRBV5-1|NA|NA|TRBJ2-5
CASSLEGLQETQYF
TGCGCCAGCAGCTTGGAGGGCCTTCAAGAGACCCAGTACTTC
>TRBV12-5|NA|NA|TRBJ2-7
CASAQAYEQYF
TGTGCTAGTGCCCAAGCCTACGAGCAGTACTTC
>TRBV28|TRBD2|NA|TRBJ2-3
CASSLSASGGTFTDTQYF
TGTGCCAGCAGTTTAAGCGCTAGCGGGGGGACATTTACAGATACGCAGTATTTT
>TRBV7-2|NA|NA|TRBJ2-2
CASSLVTNTGELFF
TGTGCCAGCAGCTTGGTAACGAACACCGGGGAGCTGTTTTTT
>TRBV9|NA|once|TRBJ2-7
CASSPDRLSYEQYF
TGTGCCAGCAGCCCAGACAGACTCTCCTACGAGCAGTACTTC
>TRBV28|NA|NA|TRBJ1-1
CASSLEMNTEAFF
TGTGCCAGCAGTTTAGAAATGAACACTGAAGCTTTCTTT
>TRBV28|NA|NA|TRBJ1-1
CASSLITSQGLNTEAFF
TGTGCCAGCAGCCTAATTACCAGTCAGGGTTTGAACACTGAAGCTTTCTTT
>TRBV5-8|NA|NA|TRBJ1-6
CASGRRPNSPLHF
TGTGCCAGCGGCCGACGGCCTAATTCACCCCTCCACTTT
>TRBV19|NA|NA|TRBJ2-1
CASSPSYNEQFF
TGTGCCAGTAGCCCCAGCTACAATGAGCAGTTCTTC
>TRBV9|NA|NA|TRBJ2-2
CASKATTGELFF
TGTGCCAGCAAGGCGACCACCGGGGAGCTGTTTTTT
>TRBV23-1|NA|few|TRBJ1-2
CASSQFKGTAGYTF
TGCGCCAGCAGTCAATTTAAGGGAACAGCTGGCTACACCTTC
>TRBV28|TRBD2|NA|TRBJ2-5
CASSPRAGVRDQQYF
TGTGCCAGCAGCCCCCGGGCGGGGGTCCGAGATCAGCAGTACTTC
>TRBV27|NA|NA|TRBJ2-5
CASSLGETQYF
TGTGCCAGCAGTTTAGGGGAGACCCAGTACTTC
>TRBV6-5|TRBD1|NA|TRBJ1-6
CASSLGQGARLTLHF
TGTGCCAGCAGTCTCGGACAGGGGGCCCGTCTTACCCTCCACTTT
>TRBV6-5|NA|once|TRBJ2-7
CASTPGGGNEQYF
TGTGCCAGCACTCCTGGGGGGGGCAACGAGCAGTACTTC
>TRBV5-4|NA|NA|TRBJ2-7
CASSSGRGAYEQYF
TGTGCCAGCAGCTCAGGCAGGGGAGCCTACGAGCAGTACTTC
>TRBV13|NA|NA|TRBJ1-3
CASSLGQLGGISGNTIYF
TGTGCCAGCAGCTTAGGACAGCTAGGGGGGATCTCTGGAAACACCATATATTTT
>TRBV5-1|TRBD1|once|TRBJ2-7
CASSTSGTGPLVRLSYEQYF
TGCGCCAGCAGTACCTCCGGGACAGGGCCCCTTGTGAGGCTTTCCTACGAGCAGTACTTC
>TRBV27|NA|NA|TRBJ2-5
CASSLSGTQYF
TGTGCCAGCAGTTTATCCGGAACCCAGTACTTC
>TRBV28|NA|once|TRBJ1-4
CASIQASNEKLFF
TGTGCCAGCATCCAAGCCTCGAATGAAAAACTGTTTTTT